Sequencing of this T cell receptor (beta chain) was carried out in a study of T-cell memory formation after mild COVID-19. Germline V lookup: CDR1 SGHKS, CDR2 YYEKEE (reference sequence). The CDR3 is 15 residues long. The J segment lost 9 bases and the V segment lost 4 bases, leaving 15 bases of the junction unmatched. This clonotype was observed many times. TCRdb analysed the 5' RACE reads with MiXCR anew, one entry per CDR3 protein. This repertoire shows around 29,000 distinct CDR3 sequences, approximately 12% found once; its top ten account for 12% to 15%. Specimen: PBMCs or a T cell subset sorted from them (not recorded which). The chain links TRBV5-5 to TRBJ1-2; 7 nucleotides agree with TRBD1. This receptor was identified in an adult woman who had mild COVID-19 (a few samples of this study predate the infection). Cell type and time point are not known. The chain's CDR3 is CASSHTPRDSDRYTF. In DNA, the CDR3 is TGTGCCAGCAGCCACACCCCCCGGGACAGCGATCGCTACACCTTC.